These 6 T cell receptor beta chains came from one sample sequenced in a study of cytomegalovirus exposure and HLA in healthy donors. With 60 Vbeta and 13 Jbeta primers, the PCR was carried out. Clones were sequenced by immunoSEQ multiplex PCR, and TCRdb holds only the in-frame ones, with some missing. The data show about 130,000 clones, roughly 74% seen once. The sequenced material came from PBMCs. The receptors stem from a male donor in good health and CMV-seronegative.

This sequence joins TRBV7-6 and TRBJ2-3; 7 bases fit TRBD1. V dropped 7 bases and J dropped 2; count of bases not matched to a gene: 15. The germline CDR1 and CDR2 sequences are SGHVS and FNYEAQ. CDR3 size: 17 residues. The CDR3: CASTPMAWDRDTDTQYF. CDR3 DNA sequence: TGTGCCAGCACCCCGATGGCGTGGGACAGAGACACAGATACGCAGTATTTT.

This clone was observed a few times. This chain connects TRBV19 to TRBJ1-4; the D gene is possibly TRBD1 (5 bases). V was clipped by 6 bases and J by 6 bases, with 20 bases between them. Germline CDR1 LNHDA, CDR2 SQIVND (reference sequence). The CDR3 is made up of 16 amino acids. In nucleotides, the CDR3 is TGTGCCAGTAGCAGTGGGGCGACTGATGGCCATGAAAAACTGTTTTTT. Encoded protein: CASSSGATDGHEKLFF.

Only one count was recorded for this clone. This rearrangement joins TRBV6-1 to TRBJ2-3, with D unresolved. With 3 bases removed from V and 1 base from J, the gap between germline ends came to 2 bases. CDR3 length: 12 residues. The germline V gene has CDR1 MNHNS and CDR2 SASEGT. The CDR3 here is CASSDGTDTQYF. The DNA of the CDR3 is TGTGCCAGCAGTGACGGCACAGATACGCAGTATTTT.

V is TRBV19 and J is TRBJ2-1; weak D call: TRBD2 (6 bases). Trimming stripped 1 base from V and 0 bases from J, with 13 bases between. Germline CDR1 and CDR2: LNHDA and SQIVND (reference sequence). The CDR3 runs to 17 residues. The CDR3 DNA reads TGTGCCAGTAGTATAGGAAACCCCGGGAGCTCCTACAATGAGCAGTTCTTC. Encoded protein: CASSIGNPGSSYNEQFF.

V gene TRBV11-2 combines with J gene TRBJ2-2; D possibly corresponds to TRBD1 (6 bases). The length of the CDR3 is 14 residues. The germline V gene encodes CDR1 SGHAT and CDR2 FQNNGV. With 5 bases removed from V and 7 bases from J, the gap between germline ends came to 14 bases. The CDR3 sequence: CASSEVQGLGELFF. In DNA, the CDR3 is TGTGCCAGCAGCGAAGTGCAGGGGCTCGGGGAGCTGTTTTTT.

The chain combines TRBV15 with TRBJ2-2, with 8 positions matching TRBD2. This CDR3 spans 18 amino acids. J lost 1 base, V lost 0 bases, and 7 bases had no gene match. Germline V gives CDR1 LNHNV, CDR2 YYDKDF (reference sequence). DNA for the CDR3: TGTGCCACCAGCAGAGATCCCGTGGCGGGGGGGAACACCGGGGAGCTGTTTTTT. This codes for CATSRDPVAGGNTGELFF.